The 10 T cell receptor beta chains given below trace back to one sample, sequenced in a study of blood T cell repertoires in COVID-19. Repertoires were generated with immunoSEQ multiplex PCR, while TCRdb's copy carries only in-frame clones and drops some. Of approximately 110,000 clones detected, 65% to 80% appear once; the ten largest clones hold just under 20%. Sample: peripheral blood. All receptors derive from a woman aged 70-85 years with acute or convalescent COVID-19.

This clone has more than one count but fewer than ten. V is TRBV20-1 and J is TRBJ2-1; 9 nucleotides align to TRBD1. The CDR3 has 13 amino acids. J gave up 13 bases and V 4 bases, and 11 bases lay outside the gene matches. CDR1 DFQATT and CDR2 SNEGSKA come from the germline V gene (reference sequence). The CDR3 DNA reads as TGCAGTGCTATTGACAGGGGGGCGACCCAACAGTTCTTC. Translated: CSAIDRGATQQFF.

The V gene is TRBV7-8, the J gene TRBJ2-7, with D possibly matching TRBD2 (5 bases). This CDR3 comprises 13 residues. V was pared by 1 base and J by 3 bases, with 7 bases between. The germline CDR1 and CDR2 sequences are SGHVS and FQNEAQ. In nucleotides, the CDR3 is TGTGCCAGCAGCTTAGGGCGGGTCTACGAGCAGTACTTC. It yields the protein CASSLGRVYEQYF.

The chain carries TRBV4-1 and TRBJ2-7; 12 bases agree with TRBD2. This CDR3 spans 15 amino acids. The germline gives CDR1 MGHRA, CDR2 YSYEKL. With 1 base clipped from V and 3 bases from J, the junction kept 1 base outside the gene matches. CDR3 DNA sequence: TGCGCCAGCAGCCAAGTGGGACTAGCGGGCTACGAGCAGTACTTC. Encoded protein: CASSQVGLAGYEQYF.

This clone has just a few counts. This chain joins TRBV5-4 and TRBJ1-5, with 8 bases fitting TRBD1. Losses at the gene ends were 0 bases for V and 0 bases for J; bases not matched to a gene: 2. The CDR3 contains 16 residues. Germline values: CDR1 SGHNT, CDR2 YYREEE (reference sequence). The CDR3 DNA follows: TGTGCCAGCAGCTTGGCAGGGGGCAATAGCAATCAGCCCCAGCATTTT. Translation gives CASSLAGGNSNQPQHF.

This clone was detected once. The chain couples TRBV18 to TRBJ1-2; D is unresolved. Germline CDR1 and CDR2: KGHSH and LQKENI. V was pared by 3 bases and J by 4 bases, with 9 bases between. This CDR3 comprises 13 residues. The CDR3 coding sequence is TGTGCCAGCTCACCGGGCGTATCCTATGGCTACACCTTC. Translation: CASSPGVSYGYTF.

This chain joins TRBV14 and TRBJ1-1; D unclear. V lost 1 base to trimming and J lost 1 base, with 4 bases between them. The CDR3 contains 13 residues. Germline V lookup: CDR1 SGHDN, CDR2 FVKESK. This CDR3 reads CASSQARNTEAFF. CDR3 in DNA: TGTGCCAGCAGCCAAGCCAGGAACACTGAAGCTTTCTTT. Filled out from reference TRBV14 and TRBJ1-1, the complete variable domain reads EAGVTQFPSHSVIEKGQTVTLRCDPISGHDNLYWYRRVMGKEIKFLLHFVKESKQDESGMPNNRFLAERTGGTYSTLKVQPAELEDSGVYFCASSQARNTEAFFGQGTRLTVV.

CDR3 loop: CAIRGEKANYGYTF. CDR3 in DNA: TGTGCCATCCGGGGGGAGAAAGCTAACTATGGCTACACCTTC. The rearrangement links TRBV10-3 to TRBJ1-2; possibly TRBD1 for D (5 bases). The ends were cut back, 8 bases at V and 0 bases at J, with 13 bases in the middle. From germline, CDR1 is ENHRY and CDR2 SYGVKD. The CDR3 sequence is 14 residues long.

The CDR3, as DNA: TGTGCCTGGAGTCCGGGGACAGGGGTCTACGAGCAGTACTTC. Translating it yields CAWSPGTGVYEQYF. The chain uses TRBV30 and TRBJ2-7; 10 bases are a match to TRBD1. Trimming removed 2 bases from V and 3 bases from J; junction bases left unmatched: 4. Germline CDR1 reads GTSNPN; CDR2 reads SVGIG (reference sequence). This CDR3 spans 14 amino acids.

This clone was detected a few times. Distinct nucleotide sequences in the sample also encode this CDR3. CDR3 sequence reads: CPRLRRWGGRGGQQYF. In DNA, the CDR3 is TGCCCCCGTTTGCGCCGTTGGGGGGGCCGGGGGGGGCAGCAGTACTTC. The chain joins TRBV5-1 to TRBJ2-7; 8 bases align to TRBD2. In germline, CDR1 is SGHRS, CDR2 YFSETQ. The CDR3 has 16 amino acids.

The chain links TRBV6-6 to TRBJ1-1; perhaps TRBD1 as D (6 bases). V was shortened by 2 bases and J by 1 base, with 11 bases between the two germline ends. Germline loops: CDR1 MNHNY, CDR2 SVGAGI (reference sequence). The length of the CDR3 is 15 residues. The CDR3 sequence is CASSYPTGPNTEAFF. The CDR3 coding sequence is TGTGCCAGCAGTTACCCGACAGGACCGAACACTGAAGCTTTCTTT.